This entry concerns a single T cell receptor (beta chain). This entry comes from a study of blood T cell repertoires in COVID-19. CDR1 and CDR2 from the germline V gene are LGHNA and YNFKEQ. The CDR3 consists of 17 residues. V trimming: 4 bases; J trimming: 1 base; junction bases outside the gene matches: 9. Original methodology: Using reference gene primer amplification, nucleated cell counts were estimated. Repertoires were generated with immunoSEQ multiplex PCR, while TCRdb's copy carries only in-frame clones and drops some. That table furnishes V, J and clone size, whereas the DNA furnished D and trimming. Of under 200,000 clones in the sample, roughly 88% were seen once.

The clonotype was recovered from a woman aged 60-75 years who had recovered from COVID-19. The chain recombines TRBV4-2 with TRBJ2-2, with 7 bases aligning to TRBD2. The sample was PBMCs or T cells enriched from blood (not recorded which). DNA for the CDR3: TGTGCCAGCAGCCCCCAGATATCTAGCGGGAACACCGGGGAGCTGTTTTTT. Its protein product is CASSPQISSGNTGELFF.